This T cell receptor (beta chain) was identified during a study of immune characterization of retroperitoneal liposarcoma. Sample share makes this clonotype medium-sized. Per the germline V gene, CDR1 is SGHTA and CDR2 is FQGNSA. This CDR3 region has 14 residues. V lost 5 bases to trimming and J lost 6 bases, with 11 bases between them. TCRdb reanalysed the PCR reads using MiXCR and keeps one entry per CDR3 protein. The sample contains 10,000 to 11,000 distinct CDR3 sequences, roughly 28% of which appear only once. The V call is TRBV7-2, the J call TRBJ1-6, with TRBD1 as a possible D gene (5 bases). This TCR derives from a male donor with retroperitoneal liposarcoma. Source material: blood. CDR3 protein: CASSPGLINSPLHF. The DNA for the CDR3 is TGTGCCAGCAGCCCGGGACTGATTAATTCACCCCTCCACTTT.